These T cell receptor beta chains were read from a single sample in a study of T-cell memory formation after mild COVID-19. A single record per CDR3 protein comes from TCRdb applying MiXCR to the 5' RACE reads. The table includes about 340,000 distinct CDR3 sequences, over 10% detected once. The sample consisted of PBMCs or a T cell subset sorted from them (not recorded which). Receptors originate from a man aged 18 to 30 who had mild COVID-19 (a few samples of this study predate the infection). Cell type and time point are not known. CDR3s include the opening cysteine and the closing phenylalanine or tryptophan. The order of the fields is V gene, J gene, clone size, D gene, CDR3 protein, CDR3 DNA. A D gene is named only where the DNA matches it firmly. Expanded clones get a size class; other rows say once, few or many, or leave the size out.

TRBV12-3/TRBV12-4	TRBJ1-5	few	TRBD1	CASSMTGSEQPQHF	TGTGCCAGCAGCATGACAGGGAGTGAACAGCCCCAGCATTTT
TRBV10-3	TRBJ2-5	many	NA	CAISEHTRETQYF	TGTGCCATCAGTGAGCACACTAGAGAGACCCAGTACTTC
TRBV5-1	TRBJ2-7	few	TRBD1	CASSLGQGYDEQYF	TGCGCCAGCAGCTTGGGACAGGGGTATGACGAGCAGTACTTC
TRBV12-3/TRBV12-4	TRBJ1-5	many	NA	CASGSGQPQHF	TGTGCCAGCGGGAGCGGGCAGCCCCAGCATTTT
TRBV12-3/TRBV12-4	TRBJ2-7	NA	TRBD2	CASCLAGGYEQYF	TGTGCCAGCTGTCTAGCGGGGGGCTACGAGCAGTACTTC
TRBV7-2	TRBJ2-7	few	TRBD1	CASSKGQGAPEQYF	TGTGCCAGCAGCAAGGGACAGGGGGCGCCCGAGCAGTACTTC
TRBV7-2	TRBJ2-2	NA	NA	CASSLYGGELFF	TGTGCCAGCAGCTTATATGGCGGGGAGCTGTTTTTT
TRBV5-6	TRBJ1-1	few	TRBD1	CASSLNRDRYTEAFF	TGTGCCAGCAGCTTAAACCGGGACAGGTACACTGAAGCTTTCTTT
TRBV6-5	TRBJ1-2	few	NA	CASRRGAAANYGYTF	TGTGCCAGCAGACGTGGGGCGGCAGCTAACTATGGCTACACCTTC
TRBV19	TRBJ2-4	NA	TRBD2	CASSMSGGRGNIQYF	TGTGCCAGTAGTATGTCGGGGGGGCGCGGAAACATTCAGTACTTC
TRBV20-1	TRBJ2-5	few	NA	CSAWWETQYF	TGCAGTGCCTGGTGGGAGACCCAGTACTTC
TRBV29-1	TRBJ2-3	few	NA	CSVERFGGHAQGDTQYF	TGCAGCGTTGAGAGGTTCGGGGGGCACGCCCAGGGAGATACGCAGTATTTT
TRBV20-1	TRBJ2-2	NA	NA	CSARVRRSGELFF	TGCAGTGCTAGAGTACGGAGGTCCGGGGAGCTGTTTTTT
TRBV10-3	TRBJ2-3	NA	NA	CASTSETMRTDTQYF	TGTGCCAGCACTTCGGAGACTATGAGGACAGATACGCAGTATTTT
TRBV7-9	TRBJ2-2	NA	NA	CASSLERYTGELFF	TGTGCCAGCAGCTTAGAGCGGTACACCGGGGAGCTGTTTTTT
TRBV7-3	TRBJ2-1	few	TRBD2	CASSPLGLAGIQFF	TGTGCCAGCAGCCCCCTAGGACTAGCGGGAATACAGTTCTTC
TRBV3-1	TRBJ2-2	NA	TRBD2	CASSSGLAGAAGTGELFF	TGTGCCAGCAGCTCGGGACTAGCGGGGGCCGCGGGGACCGGGGAGCTGTTTTTT
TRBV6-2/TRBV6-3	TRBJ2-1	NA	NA	CASSSGQHNEQFF	TGTGCCAGCAGTAGCGGACAGCACAATGAGCAGTTCTTC
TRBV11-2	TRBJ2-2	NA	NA	CASGPAGTGELFF	TGTGCCAGCGGCCCAGCGGGCACCGGGGAGCTGTTTTTT
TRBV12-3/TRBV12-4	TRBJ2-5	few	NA	CASSQGFRETQYF	TGTGCCAGCAGTCAGGGGTTCAGAGAGACCCAGTACTTC
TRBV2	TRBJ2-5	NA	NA	CASSIGEETQYF	TGTGCCAGCAGTATCGGGGAAGAGACCCAGTACTTC
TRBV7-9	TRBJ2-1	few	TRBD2	CASSFVRGTPGEQFF	TGTGCCAGCAGCTTCGTGCGGGGGACCCCTGGCGAGCAGTTCTTC
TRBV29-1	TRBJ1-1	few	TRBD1	CSVDRGNTEAFF	TGCAGCGTCGACAGGGGGAACACTGAAGCTTTCTTT
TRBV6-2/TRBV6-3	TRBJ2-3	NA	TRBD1	CATRDRLLTDTQYF	TGTGCCACCCGGGACAGGTTATTGACAGATACGCAGTATTTT
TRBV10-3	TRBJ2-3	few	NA	CAASAQGGTTDTQYF	TGTGCCGCCAGCGCACAGGGGGGGACCACAGATACGCAGTATTTT
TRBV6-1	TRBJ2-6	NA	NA	CASEMASGANVLTF	TGTGCCAGCGAAATGGCATCTGGGGCCAACGTCCTGACTTTC
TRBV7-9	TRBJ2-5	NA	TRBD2	CASSDPSGKETQYF	TGTGCCAGCAGCGACCCTAGCGGGAAAGAGACCCAGTACTTC
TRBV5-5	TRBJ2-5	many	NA	CASSPGTGRQETQYF	TGTGCCAGCAGCCCCGGGACGGGACGCCAAGAGACCCAGTACTTC
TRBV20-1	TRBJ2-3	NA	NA	CSAGGVGTDTQYF	TGCAGTGCAGGGGGGGTTGGCACAGATACGCAGTATTTT
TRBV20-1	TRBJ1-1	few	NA	CSARAPAGLEAFF	TGCAGTGCTAGAGCTCCAGCGGGACTTGAAGCTTTCTTT
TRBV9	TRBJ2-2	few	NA	CASSVVDTGELFF	TGTGCCAGCAGCGTAGTGGACACCGGGGAGCTGTTTTTT
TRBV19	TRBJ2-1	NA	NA	CASSPNYNEQFF	TGTGCCAGTAGTCCCAACTACAATGAGCAGTTCTTC
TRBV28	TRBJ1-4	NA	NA	CASSLPSSGNEKLFF	TGTGCCAGCAGTTTACCTTCATCGGGTAATGAAAAACTGTTTTTT
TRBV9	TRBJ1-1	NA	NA	CASSVAGHNTEAFF	TGTGCCAGCAGCGTAGCTGGGCACAACACTGAAGCTTTCTTT
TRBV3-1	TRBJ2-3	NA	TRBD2	CASSHAAGGPDTQYF	TGTGCCAGCAGCCATGCTGCGGGGGGGCCGGATACGCAGTATTTT
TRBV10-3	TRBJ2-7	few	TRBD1	CAIRGTGAYEQYF	TGTGCCATCAGGGGGACAGGCGCCTACGAGCAGTACTTC
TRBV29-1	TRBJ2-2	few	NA	CSVEAGNTGELFF	TGCAGCGTTGAAGCCGGGAACACCGGGGAGCTGTTTTTT
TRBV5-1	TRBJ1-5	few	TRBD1	CASSSDRVENLGNYQPQHF	TGCGCCAGCAGCTCGGACAGGGTAGAGAACTTGGGGAATTATCAGCCCCAGCATTTT
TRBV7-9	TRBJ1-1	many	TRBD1	CASSHWDRGISEAFF	TGTGCCAGCAGCCACTGGGACAGGGGAATAAGTGAAGCTTTCTTT
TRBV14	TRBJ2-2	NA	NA	CASSHRGARTGELFF	TGTGCCAGCAGCCACCGGGGGGCCCGGACCGGGGAGCTGTTTTTT
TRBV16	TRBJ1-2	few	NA	CASSQEGTAYGYTF	TGTGCCAGCAGCCAAGAGGGGACGGCCTATGGCTACACCTTC